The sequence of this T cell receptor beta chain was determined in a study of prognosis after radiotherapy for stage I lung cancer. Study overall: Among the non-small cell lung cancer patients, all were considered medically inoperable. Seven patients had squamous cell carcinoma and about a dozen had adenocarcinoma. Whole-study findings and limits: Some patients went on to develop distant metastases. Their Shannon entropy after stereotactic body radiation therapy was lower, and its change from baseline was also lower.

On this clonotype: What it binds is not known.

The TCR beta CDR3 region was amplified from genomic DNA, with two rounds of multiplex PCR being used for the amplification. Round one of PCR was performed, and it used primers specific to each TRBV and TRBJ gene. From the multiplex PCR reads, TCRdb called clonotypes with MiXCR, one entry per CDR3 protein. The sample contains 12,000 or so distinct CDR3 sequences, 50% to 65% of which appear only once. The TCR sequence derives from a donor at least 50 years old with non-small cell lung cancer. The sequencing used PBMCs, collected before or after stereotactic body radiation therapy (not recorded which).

CDR3 in DNA: TGTGCCAGCTTTTCCTCCCCTCGTGGGGATGAGCAGTTCTTC. Translation gives CASFSSPRGDEQFF. The chain is built from TRBV6-2 or TRBV6-3 and TRBJ2-1, with D uncertain. The V and J ends lost 8 bases and 8 bases respectively, with 19 bases between them. The CDR3 is made up of 14 amino acids. CDR1 and CDR2 (germline): MNHEY, SVGEGT.